These T cell receptor beta chains were read from a single sample in a study of T cells after yellow fever vaccination. TCRdb independently ran MiXCR on the 5' RACE reads; one entry per CDR3 protein. The data show some 320,000 distinct CDR3 sequences, 3.5% to 4.5% seen once. Sample: PBMCs, taken 15 days after the yellow fever booster vaccination. The receptors were gathered from a man in his late teens or twenties who received the YFV17D yellow fever vaccine. Each CDR3 is given with its conserved first and last residue. A D gene is named only where the DNA matches it firmly. Rows may omit the clone size; those that give it use once, few, many or a size class.

CDR3aa: CASSLVGGAFGTDTQYF; CDR3nt: TGTGCCAGCAGCTTAGTCGGGGGGGCCTTTGGCACAGATACGCAGTATTTT; j_gene: TRBJ2-3; len: 17; abundance: -; v_gene: TRBV7-8; d_gene: TRBD2
CDR3aa: CSANPSNQPQHF; CDR3nt: TGCAGTGCCAACCCAAGCAATCAGCCCCAGCATTTT; j_gene: TRBJ1-5; len: 12; abundance: -; v_gene: TRBV20-1; d_gene: -
CDR3aa: CSVVSLLSTDTQYF; CDR3nt: TGCAGCGTTGTCAGCCTCCTGAGCACAGATACGCAGTATTTT; j_gene: TRBJ2-3; len: 14; abundance: many; v_gene: TRBV29-1; d_gene: -
CDR3aa: CASSQLAGDSYEQYF; CDR3nt: TGCGCCAGCAGCCAACTAGCGGGGGACTCCTACGAGCAGTACTTC; j_gene: TRBJ2-7; len: 15; abundance: few; v_gene: TRBV4-3; d_gene: TRBD2
CDR3aa: CASSYSASGGYEQFF; CDR3nt: TGTGCCAGCAGTTACAGTGCTAGCGGGGGCTATGAGCAGTTCTTC; j_gene: TRBJ2-1; len: 15; abundance: many; v_gene: TRBV6-5; d_gene: TRBD2
CDR3aa: CASSVRGGQGISYEQYF; CDR3nt: TGTGCCAGCAGCGTCAGGGGGGGACAGGGGATCTCCTACGAGCAGTACTTC; j_gene: TRBJ2-7; len: 17; abundance: many; v_gene: TRBV7-2; d_gene: TRBD1
CDR3aa: CASRTMSNTQYF; CDR3nt: TGTGCCAGCAGAACAATGTCAAATACGCAGTATTTT; j_gene: TRBJ2-3; len: 12; abundance: -; v_gene: TRBV12-3/TRBV12-4; d_gene: -
CDR3aa: CASSQDTKHEQFF; CDR3nt: TGCGCCAGCAGCCAAGATACGAAGCATGAGCAGTTCTTC; j_gene: TRBJ2-1; len: 13; abundance: few; v_gene: TRBV4-3; d_gene: -
CDR3aa: CASSLRQGHTEAFF; CDR3nt: TGCGCCAGCAGCTTGCGACAGGGTCACACTGAAGCTTTCTTT; j_gene: TRBJ1-1; len: 14; abundance: many; v_gene: TRBV5-1; d_gene: TRBD1
CDR3aa: CASRQFQETQYF; CDR3nt: TGTGCCAGCAGACAATTCCAAGAGACCCAGTACTTC; j_gene: TRBJ2-5; len: 12; abundance: few; v_gene: TRBV2; d_gene: -
CDR3aa: CAISESGVAGGPISYNEQFF; CDR3nt: TGTGCCATCAGTGAGTCGGGGGTAGCGGGGGGGCCCATCTCCTACAATGAGCAGTTCTTC; j_gene: TRBJ2-1; len: 20; abundance: -; v_gene: TRBV10-3; d_gene: TRBD2
CDR3aa: CSAGKANQPQHF; CDR3nt: TGCAGTGCTGGAAAGGCCAATCAGCCCCAGCATTTT; j_gene: TRBJ1-5; len: 12; abundance: many; v_gene: TRBV20-1; d_gene: -
CDR3aa: CASSPGLARNEQFF; CDR3nt: TGTGCCAGCAGCCCTGGACTAGCGCGGAATGAGCAGTTCTTC; j_gene: TRBJ2-1; len: 14; abundance: few; v_gene: TRBV3-1; d_gene: TRBD2
CDR3aa: CATSPAGYNQPQHF; CDR3nt: TGTGCCACCAGTCCAGCGGGGTACAATCAGCCCCAGCATTTT; j_gene: TRBJ1-5; len: 14; abundance: -; v_gene: TRBV7-9; d_gene: -